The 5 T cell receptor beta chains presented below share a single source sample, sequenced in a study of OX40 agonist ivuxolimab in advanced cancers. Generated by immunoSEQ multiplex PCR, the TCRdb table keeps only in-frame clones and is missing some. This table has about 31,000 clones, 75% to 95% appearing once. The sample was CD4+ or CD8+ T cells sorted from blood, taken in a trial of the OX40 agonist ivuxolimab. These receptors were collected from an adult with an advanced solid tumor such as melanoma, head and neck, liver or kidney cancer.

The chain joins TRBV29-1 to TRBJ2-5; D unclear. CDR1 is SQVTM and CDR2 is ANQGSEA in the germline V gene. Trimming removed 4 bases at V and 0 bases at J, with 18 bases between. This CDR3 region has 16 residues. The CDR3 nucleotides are TGCAGCGTTGTGCCGTTAAGGGCCCCGTACCAAGAGACCCAGTACTTC. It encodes CSVVPLRAPYQETQYF.

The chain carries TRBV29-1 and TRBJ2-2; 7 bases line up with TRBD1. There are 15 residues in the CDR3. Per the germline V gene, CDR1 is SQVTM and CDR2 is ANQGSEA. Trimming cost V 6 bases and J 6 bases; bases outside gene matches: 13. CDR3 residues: CSVETGTELAGELFF. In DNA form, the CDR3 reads TGCAGCGTGGAAACCGGGACAGAGCTGGCCGGGGAGCTGTTTTTT.

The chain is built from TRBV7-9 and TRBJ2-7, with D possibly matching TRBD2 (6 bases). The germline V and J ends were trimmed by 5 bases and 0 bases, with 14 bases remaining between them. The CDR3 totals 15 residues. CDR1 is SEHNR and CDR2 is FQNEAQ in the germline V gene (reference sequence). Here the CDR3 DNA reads TGTGCCAGCAGCCCGCGGGACCGAAGCTCCTACGAGCAGTACGTC. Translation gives CASSPRDRSSYEQYV.

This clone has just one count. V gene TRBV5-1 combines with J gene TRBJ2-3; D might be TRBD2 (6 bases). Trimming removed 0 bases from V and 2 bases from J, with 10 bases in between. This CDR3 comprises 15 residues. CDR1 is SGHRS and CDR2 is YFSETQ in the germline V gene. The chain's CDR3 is CASSLGAGYTDTQYF. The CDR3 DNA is TGCGCCAGCAGCTTGGGAGCGGGCTACACAGATACGCAGTATTTT.

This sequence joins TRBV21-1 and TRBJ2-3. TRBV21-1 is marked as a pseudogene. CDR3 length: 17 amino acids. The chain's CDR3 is CASSKAGQYKEPDTQYF. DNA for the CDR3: TGTGCCAGCAGCAAAGCCGGCCAGTACAAAGAGCCAGATACGCAGTATTTT.